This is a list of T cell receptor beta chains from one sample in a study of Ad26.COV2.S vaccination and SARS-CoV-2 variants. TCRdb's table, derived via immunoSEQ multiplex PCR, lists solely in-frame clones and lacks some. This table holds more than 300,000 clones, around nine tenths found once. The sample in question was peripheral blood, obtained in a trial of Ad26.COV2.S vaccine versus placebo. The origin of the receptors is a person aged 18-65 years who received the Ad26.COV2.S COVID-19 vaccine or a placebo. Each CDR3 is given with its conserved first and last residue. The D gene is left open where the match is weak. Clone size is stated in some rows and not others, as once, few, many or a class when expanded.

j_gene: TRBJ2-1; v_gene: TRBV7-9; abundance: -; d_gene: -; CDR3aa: CASSLRSLLNNEQFF; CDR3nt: TGTGCCAGCAGCTTAAGAAGTCTACTTAACAATGAGCAGTTCTTC
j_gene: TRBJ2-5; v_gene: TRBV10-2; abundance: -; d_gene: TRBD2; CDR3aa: CASRSSGGARETQYF; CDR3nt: TGCGCCAGCAGGAGTAGCGGGGGAGCCCGAGAGACCCAGTACTTC
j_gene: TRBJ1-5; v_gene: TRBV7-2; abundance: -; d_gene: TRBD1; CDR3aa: CASSPRDRGGNQPQHF; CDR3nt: TGTGCCAGCAGCCCAAGGGACAGGGGAGGCAATCAGCCCCAGCATTTT
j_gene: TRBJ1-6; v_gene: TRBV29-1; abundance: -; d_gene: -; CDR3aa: CSAREGMSPLHF; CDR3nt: TGCAGCGCAAGGGAAGGGATGTCACCCCTCCACTTT
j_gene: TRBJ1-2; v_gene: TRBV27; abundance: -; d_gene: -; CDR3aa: CATRQVNGYTF; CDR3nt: TGTGCCACCAGACAGGTCAATGGCTACACCTTC
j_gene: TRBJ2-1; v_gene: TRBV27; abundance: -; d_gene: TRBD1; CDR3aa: CASSFGTEHEQFF; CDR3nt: TGTGCCAGCAGTTTCGGGACAGAACATGAGCAGTTCTTC
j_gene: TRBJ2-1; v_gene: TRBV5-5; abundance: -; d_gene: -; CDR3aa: CASSLQLGRPWFF; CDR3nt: TGTGCCAGCAGCTTGCAATTGGGAAGACCCTGGTTCTTC
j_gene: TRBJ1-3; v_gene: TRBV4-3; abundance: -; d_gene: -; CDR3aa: CASSQGSRGISGNTIYF; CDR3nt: TGCGCCAGCAGCCAAGGTTCCAGGGGAATTTCTGGAAACACCATATATTTT
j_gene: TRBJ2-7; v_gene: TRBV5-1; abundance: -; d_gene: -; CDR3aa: CASSLDAGSYEQYF; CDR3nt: TGCGCCAGCAGCTTGGACGCGGGTTCCTACGAGCAGTACTTC
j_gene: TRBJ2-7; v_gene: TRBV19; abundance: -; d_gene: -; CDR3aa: CASSIGTVYEQYF; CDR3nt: TGTGCCAGTAGTATAGGAACGGTCTACGAGCAGTACTTC
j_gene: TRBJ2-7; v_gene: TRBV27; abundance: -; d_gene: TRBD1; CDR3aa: CASSLRQGYHEQYF; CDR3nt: TGTGCCAGCAGTTTAAGACAGGGGTACCACGAGCAGTACTTC
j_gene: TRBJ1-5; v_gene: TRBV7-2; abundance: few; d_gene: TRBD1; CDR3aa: CASSSRPGQGGNQPQHF; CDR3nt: TGTGCCAGCAGCTCCCGCCCCGGACAGGGTGGCAATCAGCCCCAGCATTTT
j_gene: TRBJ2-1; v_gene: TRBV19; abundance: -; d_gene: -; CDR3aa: CASSLSDIPYNEQFF; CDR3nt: TGTGCCAGTAGCCTTAGCGATATACCCTACAATGAGCAGTTCTTC
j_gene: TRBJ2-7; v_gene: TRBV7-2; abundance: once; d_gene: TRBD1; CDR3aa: CASSSLPGQSYEQYF; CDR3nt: TGTGCCAGCAGCTCGCTTCCGGGACAGTCCTACGAGCAGTACTTC
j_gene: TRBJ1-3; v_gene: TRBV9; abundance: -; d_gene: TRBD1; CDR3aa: CASSAWDRVGNTIYF; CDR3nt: TGTGCCAGCAGCGCGTGGGACAGGGTAGGAAACACCATATATTTT
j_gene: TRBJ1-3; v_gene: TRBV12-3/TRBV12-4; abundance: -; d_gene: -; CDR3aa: CASRDISGNTIYF; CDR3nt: TGTGCCAGCAGGGACATCTCTGGAAACACCATATATTTT
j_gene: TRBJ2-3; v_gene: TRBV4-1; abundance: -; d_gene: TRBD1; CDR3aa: CASSHPPGGADTQYF; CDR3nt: TGCGCCAGCAGCCACCCACCAGGGGGCGCAGATACGCAGTATTTT
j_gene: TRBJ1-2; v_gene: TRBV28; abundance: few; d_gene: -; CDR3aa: CATVTMNYGYTF; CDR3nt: TGTGCCACGGTAACAATGAACTATGGCTACACCTTC
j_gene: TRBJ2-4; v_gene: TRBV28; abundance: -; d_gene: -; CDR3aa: CASSLVAGVVVAKNIQYF; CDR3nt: TGTGCCAGCAGTTTAGTGGCAGGGGTCGTCGTAGCCAAAAACATTCAGTACTTC
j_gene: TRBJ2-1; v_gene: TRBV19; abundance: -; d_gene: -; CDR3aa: CASSIIRGPQGHEQFF; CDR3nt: TGTGCCAGTAGTATAATTCGGGGGCCCCAGGGGCATGAGCAGTTCTTC
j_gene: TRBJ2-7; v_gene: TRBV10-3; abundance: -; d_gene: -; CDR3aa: CAISDRERLYEQYF; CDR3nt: TGTGCCATCAGTGATCGGGAGAGACTTTACGAGCAGTACTTC
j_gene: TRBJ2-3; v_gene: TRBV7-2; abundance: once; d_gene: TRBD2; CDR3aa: CASSLGWRGADTQYF; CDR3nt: TGTGCCAGCAGCTTGGGCTGGCGGGGGGCTGATACGCAGTATTTT
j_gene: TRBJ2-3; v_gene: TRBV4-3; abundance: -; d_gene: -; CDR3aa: CASSQEASSYTSTDTQYF; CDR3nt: TGCGCCAGCAGCCAAGAAGCGAGTTCTTACACTAGCACAGATACGCAGTATTTT
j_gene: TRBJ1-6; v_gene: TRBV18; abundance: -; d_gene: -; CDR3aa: CASSPDGQADSYNSPLHF; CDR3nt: TGTGCCAGCTCACCCGATGGGCAGGCCGACTCCTATAATTCACCCCTCCACTTT
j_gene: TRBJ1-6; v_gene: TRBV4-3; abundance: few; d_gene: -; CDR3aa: CASSQRGSPLHF; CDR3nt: TGCGCCAGCAGCCAGAGGGGTTCACCCCTCCACTTT
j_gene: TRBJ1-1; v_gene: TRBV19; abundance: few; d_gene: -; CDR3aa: CASSHDGSNTEAFF; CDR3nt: TGTGCCAGTAGTCATGATGGTTCTAACACTGAAGCTTTCTTT